There are a few counts of the clone carrying this T cell receptor beta chain. The sample comes from a study of blood T cells in healthy people across ages. Study details: About one barcoded beta molecule per two T cells came from capture by template switching.

Looked up from germline, CDR1 is DFQATT and CDR2 is SNEGSKA (reference sequence). The CDR3 has 15 amino acids. V was trimmed by 3 bases and J by 4 bases, leaving 15 bases between them. Then a second PCR, running about 6 to 12 cycles, was carried out with a sample-barcoded 5' primer and a J-beta primer mix. MiXCR, applied by TCRdb to the 5' RACE reads, yields one record per CDR3 protein. The sample consists of 1.5 million to 2 million distinct CDR3 sequences, roughly 27% of them appearing once. Every donor contributed roughly 11 milliliters of peripheral blood by blood draw. The sample consisted of blood. This clonotype was sampled from a woman aged 25 to 39 in good health. The chain employs TRBV20-1 and TRBJ2-2; D is perhaps TRBD1 or TRBD2 (7 bases each). CDR3 amino acids: CSASGQGGGTGELFF. CDR3 DNA: TGCAGTGCTAGTGGGCAGGGGGGGGGCACCGGGGAGCTGTTTTTT.